Presented here are 25 T cell receptor beta chains from one specimen sequenced in a study of blood T cell repertoires in COVID-19. This table comes from immunoSEQ multiplex PCR, and its TCRdb copy is limited to in-frame clones, with some not included. The data hold hundreds of thousands of clones, with 65% to 90% observed a single time. Sequencing was done on a sample of peripheral blood. These receptors all stem from a man aged 50-60 years with acute or convalescent COVID-19.

The chain combines TRBV12-5 with TRBJ2-5; 7 bases align to TRBD2. The CDR3 covers 14 residues. The junction had 7 bases not matched to a gene; V was cut back by 4 bases and J by 5 bases. Germline V CDR1 and CDR2: LGHNT, FRNRAP. CDR3 bases: TGTGCTAGTGGTTCGGGGGGAAGTTGGGAGACCCAGTACTTC. Encoded protein: CASGSGGSWETQYF.

This chain links TRBV27 with TRBJ1-2; 9 positions agree with TRBD1. The junction had 5 bases not matched to a gene; V was cut back by 2 bases and J by 7 bases. The CDR3 runs 14 residues. CDR1 MNHEY and CDR2 SMNVEV come from the germline V gene (reference sequence). The CDR3 reads CASSLGDRVSGYTF. CDR3 bases: TGTGCCAGCAGTTTAGGGGACAGGGTATCTGGCTACACCTTC.

The V call is TRBV27, the J call TRBJ1-5, with 8 bases matching TRBD1. Germline CDR1 MNHEY, CDR2 SMNVEV (reference sequence). J gave up 5 bases and V 3 bases, and 6 bases lay outside the gene matches. The CDR3 length is 15 residues. The CDR3 DNA follows: TGTGCCAGCAGTTTCCAGACAGGGGTAGATCAGCCCCAGCATTTT. Translating it yields CASSFQTGVDQPQHF.

The CDR3 DNA sequence: TGTGCCAGTAGTCTTCGAAAAAGCTCAACTAATGAAAAACTGTTTTTT. Protein: CASSLRKSSTNEKLFF. The chain couples TRBV19 to TRBJ1-4; D ambiguous. Trimming took off 5 bases at V and 0 bases at J, with 13 bases between the two ends. This CDR3 has 16 residues. Germline V gene sequence: CDR1 LNHDA, CDR2 SQIVND (reference sequence). The whole variable domain, remainder taken from reference TRBV19 and TRBJ1-4, is DGGITQSPKYLFRKEGQNVTLSCEQNLNHDAMYWYRQDPGQGLRLIYYSQIVNDFQKGDIAEGYSVSREKKESFPLTVTSAQKNPTAFYLCASSLRKSSTNEKLFFGSGTQLSVL.

V gene TRBV6-6 combines with J gene TRBJ2-2, with 7 bases matching TRBD1. The V segment lost 5 bases and the J segment 1 base; nucleotides outside the gene matches: 4. This CDR3 spans 15 amino acids. Germline CDR1 is MNHNY and CDR2 is SVGAGI (reference sequence). This chain's CDR3 is CASSPPGGNTGELFF. The CDR3 nucleotides are TGTGCCAGCAGTCCGCCAGGGGGGAACACCGGGGAGCTGTTTTTT.

The rearrangement joins TRBV5-1 to TRBJ1-1; D gene ambiguous. Germline V CDR1 and CDR2: SGHRS, YFSETQ. There are 12 residues in the CDR3. Deletions cut 1 base from V and 3 bases from J, with 4 bases between. CDR3 nucleotide sequence: TGCGCCAGCAGCTTGTCGGACACTGAAGCTTTCTTT. Translation gives CASSLSDTEAFF.

The genes are TRBV19 and TRBJ1-5, with 8 bases lining up with TRBD1. CDR1 and CDR2 (germline): LNHDA, SQIVND (reference sequence). V lost 5 bases to trimming and J lost 9 bases; unmatched junction nucleotides: 18. CDR3 size: 17 residues. CDR3 nucleotide sequence: TGTGCCAGTAGTGATCTGGAGGACAGGGAAAAGAGGAGGCCCCAGCATTTT. This codes for CASSDLEDREKRRPQHF.

The genes are TRBV6-5 and TRBJ2-7; TRBD1 matches 9 bases. The CDR3 is 15 amino acids. Germline assignment: CDR1 MNHEY and CDR2 SVGAGI. V lost 5 bases and J lost 7; bases outside the gene matches: 12. The chain's CDR3 is CASSRKTGQGGEQYF. Written as DNA, the CDR3 is TGTGCCAGCAGTCGCAAAACGGGACAGGGTGGAGAGCAGTACTTC.

The chain carries TRBV6-5 and TRBJ2-7; D might be TRBD1 (5 bases). The length of the CDR3 is 15 residues. Germline CDR1 MNHEY, CDR2 SVGAGI. V lost 5 bases and J lost 2, with 16 bases in between. CDR3 sequence: CASSPTSTATYEQYF. The CDR3, as DNA: TGTGCCAGCAGTCCAACCTCGACAGCCACCTACGAGCAGTACTTC.

This clone was counted between two and nine times. The rearrangement joins TRBV10-3 to TRBJ1-1, with a weak D call TRBD1 (5 bases). This CDR3 is built from 14 residues. Looked up from germline, CDR1 is ENHRY and CDR2 is SYGVKD. V lost 6 bases and J lost 5, with 16 bases in between. CDR3 coding DNA: TGTGCCATCAGCCCTGCAGGGCTAAGGACTGAAGCTTTCTTT. Its protein is CAISPAGLRTEAFF.

The rearrangement links TRBV7-8 to TRBJ1-1; D possibly corresponds to TRBD1 (5 bases). CDR3 length: 13 amino acids. The V gene's germline CDR1 is SGHVS and CDR2 FQNEAQ. V was clipped by 6 bases and J by 3 bases, with 11 bases between them. The CDR3 bases are TGTGCCAGCAGTCGGACAATCGACACTGAAGCTTTCTTT. As protein: CASSRTIDTEAFF.

This chain joins TRBV7-9 and TRBJ2-6; TRBD1 matches 7 bases. CDR1 is SEHNR, CDR2 FQNEAQ, per germline (reference sequence). This CDR3 spans 15 amino acids. V shed 2 bases, J shed 2 bases, and the junction held 0 bases outside the gene matches. CDR3 nucleotide sequence: TGTGCCAGCAGCTTACAGGGGGCTGGGGCCAACGTCCTGACTTTC. It specifies CASSLQGAGANVLTF.

The CDR3 coding sequence is TGTGCCAGCAGCTTTCCCGGGACAGGGGGCCTGATGAACACTGAAGCTTTCTTT. Its translation is CASSFPGTGGLMNTEAFF. The V gene is TRBV5-5, the J gene TRBJ1-1, with 12 bases lining up with TRBD1. The CDR3 runs 18 residues. Germline V lookup: CDR1 SGHKS, CDR2 YYEKEE (reference sequence). J lost 0 bases, V lost 2 bases, and 8 bases had no gene match. Complete variable domain (other parts from reference TRBV5-5 and TRBJ1-1): DAGVTQSPTHLIKTRGQQVTLRCSPISGHKSVSWYQQVLGQGPQFIFQYYEKEERGRGNFPDRFSARQFPNYSSELNVNALLLGDSALYLCASSFPGTGGLMNTEAFFGQGTRLTVV.

The gene calls are TRBV5-5 and TRBJ1-5, with D uncertain. Trimming cost V 2 bases and J 0 bases, with 9 bases left between them. This CDR3 contains 15 residues. Looked up from germline, CDR1 is SGHKS and CDR2 is YYEKEE (reference sequence). The CDR3 DNA reads TGTGCCAGCAGCTTATTGGACTCTAGCAATCAGCCCCAGCATTTT. The encoded protein is CASSLLDSSNQPQHF.

The gene calls are TRBV19 and TRBJ2-3; perhaps TRBD1 as D (6 bases). V shed 7 bases and J shed 2 bases, with 13 bases lying between them. The CDR3 runs to 14 residues. In germline, CDR1 is LNHDA, CDR2 SQIVND (reference sequence). The CDR3 here is CASTLRDNTDTQYF. CDR3 DNA: TGTGCCAGTACCCTCCGGGACAACACAGATACGCAGTATTTT.

The V gene is TRBV2, the J gene TRBJ2-3; tentative D call: TRBD2 (6 bases). The CDR3 runs 13 residues. The germline gives CDR1 SNHLY, CDR2 FYNNEI. Trimming removed 7 bases at V and 11 bases at J, with 19 bases between. DNA for the CDR3: TGTGCCAGCATTCAGGAGGGGCTGAATGTGCAGTATTTT. Its protein is CASIQEGLNVQYF.

The chain is built from TRBV5-4 and TRBJ2-7; TRBD2 matches 7 bases. Germline V gives CDR1 SGHNT, CDR2 YYREEE (reference sequence). This CDR3 comprises 15 residues. J lost 4 bases, V lost 4 bases, and 11 bases had no gene match. DNA of the CDR3: TGTGCCAGCAGCGTCGGCCTAGCGGCCAATTACGAGCAGTACTTC. Translation gives CASSVGLAANYEQYF. Variable domain in full (rest from reference TRBV5-4 and TRBJ2-7): ETGVTQSPTHLIKTRGQQVTLRCSSQSGHNTVSWYQQALGQGPQFIFQYYREEENGRGNFPPRFSGLQFPNYSSELNVNALELDDSALYLCASSVGLAANYEQYFGPGTRLTVT.

This clone appeared a few times. The chain uses TRBV18 and TRBJ1-6; the match to TRBD1 covers 8 bases. The CDR3 has 14 residues. Germline CDR1 reads KGHSH; CDR2 reads LQKENI. Germline trimming cut 3 bases from V and 9 bases from J; bases unmatched to any gene: 4. The CDR3: CASSPDRAVSPLHF. The CDR3, as DNA: TGTGCCAGCTCACCGGACAGGGCCGTTTCACCCCTCCACTTT.

This clone has a handful of counts. The V call is TRBV11-3, the J call TRBJ2-1; perhaps TRBD1 as D (6 bases). CDR1 and CDR2 from the germline V gene are SGHNT and YENEEA. The CDR3 totals 14 residues. V shed 5 bases and J shed 7 bases, with 15 bases lying between them. CDR3 bases: TGTGCCAGCAGCCCAGGGGCGGAGCTAAATGAGCAGTTCTTC. Translated, it gives CASSPGAELNEQFF.

This clone has only one observation. This rearrangement joins TRBV5-1 to TRBJ2-5, with D possibly matching TRBD1 (5 bases). CDR3 size: 14 residues. CDR1 SGHRS and CDR2 YFSETQ come from the germline V gene. The V and J ends lost 1 base and 5 bases respectively, with 12 bases between them. The CDR3: CASSLSGSWETQYF. For the CDR3, the DNA is TGCGCCAGCAGCTTGTCAGGGTCGTGGGAGACCCAGTACTTC. The variable domain in full, completed from reference TRBV5-1 and TRBJ2-5, reads KAGVTQTPRYLIKTRGQQVTLSCSPISGHRSVSWYQQTPGQGLQFLFEYFSETQRNKGNFPGRFSGRQFSNSRSEMNVSTLELGDSALYLCASSLSGSWETQYFGPGTRLLVL.

The rearrangement links TRBV11-2 to TRBJ2-3; 8 nucleotides agree with TRBD1. Germline assignment: CDR1 SGHAT and CDR2 FQNNGV. The CDR3 consists of 16 residues. V lost 5 bases and J lost 0; bases outside the gene matches: 7. The CDR3 nucleotides read TGTGCCAGCAGCCCGAGACAGGGGACAAGCACAGATACGCAGTATTTT. As protein: CASSPRQGTSTDTQYF.

The chain is built from TRBV14 and TRBJ2-1; tentative D call: TRBD2 (6 bases). V was clipped by 4 bases and J by 6 bases, with 19 bases between them. Germline V gene lookup returns CDR1 SGHDN and CDR2 FVKESK. This CDR3 contains 16 residues. CDR3 residues: CASSPIEGFGGNEQFF. The CDR3, as DNA: TGTGCCAGCAGCCCCATTGAGGGGTTCGGGGGCAATGAGCAGTTCTTC.

The V gene is TRBV5-5, the J gene TRBJ2-3, with 8 positions matching TRBD2. The CDR3 is made up of 16 amino acids. The germline V gene encodes CDR1 SGHKS and CDR2 YYEKEE (reference sequence). V shed 0 bases, J shed 4 bases, and the junction held 7 bases outside the gene matches. CDR3 sequence reads: CASSLGTSLSADTQYF. CDR3 in DNA: TGTGCCAGCAGCTTGGGGACTAGCCTTTCCGCAGATACGCAGTATTTT.

The CDR3 loop is CASSSPGTSTDTQYF. For the CDR3, the DNA is TGCGCCAGCAGCTCCCCCGGGACTAGCACAGATACGCAGTATTTT. The chain joins TRBV5-1 to TRBJ2-3; D might be TRBD2 (6 bases). Per the germline V gene, CDR1 is SGHRS and CDR2 is YFSETQ. V lost 3 bases, J lost 0 bases, and 11 bases lay in between. This CDR3 has 15 residues.

The V gene is TRBV18, the J gene TRBJ1-1; perhaps TRBD1 as D (6 bases). The germline V gene has CDR1 KGHSH and CDR2 LQKENI. Trimming shortened V by 3 bases and J by 11 bases, and 16 bases separated the two germline ends. The CDR3 is made up of 13 amino acids. In DNA form, the CDR3 reads TGTGCCAGCTCACCTGGGGAGGGAACAGGGGCTTTCTTT. It codes for CASSPGEGTGAFF.